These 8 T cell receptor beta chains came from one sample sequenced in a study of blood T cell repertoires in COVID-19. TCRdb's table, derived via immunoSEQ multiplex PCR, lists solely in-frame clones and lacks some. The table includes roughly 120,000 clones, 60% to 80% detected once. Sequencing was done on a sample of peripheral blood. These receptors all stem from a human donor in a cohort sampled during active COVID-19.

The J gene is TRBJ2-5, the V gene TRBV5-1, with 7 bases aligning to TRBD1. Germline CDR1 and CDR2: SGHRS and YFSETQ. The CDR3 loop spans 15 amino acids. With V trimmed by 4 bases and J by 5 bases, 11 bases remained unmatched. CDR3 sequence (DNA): TGCGCCAGCAGCCCCGGCGCAGGGGGAAGTGAGACCCAGTACTTC. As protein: CASSPGAGGSETQYF.

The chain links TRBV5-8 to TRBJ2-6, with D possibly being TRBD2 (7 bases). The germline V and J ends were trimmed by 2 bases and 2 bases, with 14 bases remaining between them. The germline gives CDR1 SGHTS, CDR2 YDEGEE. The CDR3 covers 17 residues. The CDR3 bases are TGTGCCAGCAGCTTCGGGGGGCCAACGGCTGGGGCCAACGTCCTGACTTTC. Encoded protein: CASSFGGPTAGANVLTF.

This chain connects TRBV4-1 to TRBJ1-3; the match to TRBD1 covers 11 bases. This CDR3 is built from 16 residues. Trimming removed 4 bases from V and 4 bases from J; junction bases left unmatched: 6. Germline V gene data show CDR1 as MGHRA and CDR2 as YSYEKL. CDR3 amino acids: CASSPGQGVLGNTIYF. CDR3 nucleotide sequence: TGCGCCAGCAGCCCGGGACAGGGGGTTTTGGGAAACACCATATATTTT.

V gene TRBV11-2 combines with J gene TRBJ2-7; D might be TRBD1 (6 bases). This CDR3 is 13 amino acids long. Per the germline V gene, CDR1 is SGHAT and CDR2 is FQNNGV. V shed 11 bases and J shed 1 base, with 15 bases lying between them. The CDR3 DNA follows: TGTGCCGTTAAGGCAGGGGATTCCTACGAGCAGTACTTC. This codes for CAVKAGDSYEQYF.

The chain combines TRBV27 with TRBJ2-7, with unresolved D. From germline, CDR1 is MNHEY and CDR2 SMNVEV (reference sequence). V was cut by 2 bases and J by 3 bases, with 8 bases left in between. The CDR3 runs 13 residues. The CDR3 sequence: CASSLTFNYEQYF. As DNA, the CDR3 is TGTGCCAGCAGTTTAACTTTTAACTACGAGCAGTACTTC.

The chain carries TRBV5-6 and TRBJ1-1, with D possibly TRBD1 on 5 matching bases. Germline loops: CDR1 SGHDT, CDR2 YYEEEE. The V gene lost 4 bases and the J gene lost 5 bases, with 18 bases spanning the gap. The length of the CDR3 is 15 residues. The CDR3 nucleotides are TGTGCCAGCAGCCTTGGCGGGGACCTTACTACTGAAGCTTTCTTT. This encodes CASSLGGDLTTEAFF.

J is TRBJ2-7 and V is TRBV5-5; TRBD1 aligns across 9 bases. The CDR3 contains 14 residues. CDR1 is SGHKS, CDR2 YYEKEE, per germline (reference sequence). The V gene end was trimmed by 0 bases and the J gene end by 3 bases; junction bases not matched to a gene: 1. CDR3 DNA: TGTGCCAGCAGCTTGGGACAGGGGGGCTACGAGCAGTACTTC. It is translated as CASSLGQGGYEQYF.

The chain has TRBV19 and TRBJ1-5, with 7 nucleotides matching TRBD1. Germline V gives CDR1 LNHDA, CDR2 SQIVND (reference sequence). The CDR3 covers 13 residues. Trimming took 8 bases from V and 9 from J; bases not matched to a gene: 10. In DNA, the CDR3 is TGTGCCAGTGCAAACAGGACAGGCCGGCCCCAGCATTTT. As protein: CASANRTGRPQHF. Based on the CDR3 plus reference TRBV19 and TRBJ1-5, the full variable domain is DGGITQSPKYLFRKEGQNVTLSCEQNLNHDAMYWYRQDPGQGLRLIYYSQIVNDFQKGDIAEGYSVSREKKESFPLTVTSAQKNPTAFYLCASANRTGRPQHFGDGTRLSIL.